The 8 T cell receptor beta chains presented below share a single source sample, sequenced in a study of blood T cell repertoires in COVID-19. Clones were read by immunoSEQ multiplex PCR, and TCRdb kept only the in-frame ones, dropping some. This table holds under 150,000 clones, around four fifths found once. The source material was peripheral blood. The receptors derive from an elderly man with active or convalescent COVID-19.

CDR3 in DNA: TGTGCCAGTTCCCGGGACAGCTTTTTTAACTATGGCTACACCTTC. Its translation is CASSRDSFFNYGYTF. The chain couples TRBV6-5 to TRBJ1-2; 7 bases are shared with TRBD1. The J segment lost 1 base and the V segment lost 9 bases, leaving 11 bases of the junction unmatched. Germline assignment: CDR1 MNHEY and CDR2 SVGAGI. This CDR3 spans 15 amino acids.

Of note for this clone: Other DNA sequences within the sample encode an identical CDR3. The chain couples TRBV2 to TRBJ2-3, with 12 bases that match TRBD2. Germline V CDR1 and CDR2: SNHLY, FYNNEI. The CDR3 sequence is 16 residues long. V shed 5 bases, J shed 1 base, and the junction held 4 bases outside the gene matches. CDR3 nucleotides: TGTGCCAGCAGTAGCCGGACTAGCGGGGGCACAGATACGCAGTATTTT. This sequence encodes CASSSRTSGGTDTQYF.

This chain links TRBV5-4 with TRBJ2-2; TRBD2 matches at 7 bases. The CDR3 covers 15 residues. The V segment lost 2 bases and the J segment 1 base; nucleotides outside the gene matches: 2. Germline V CDR1 and CDR2: SGHNT, YYREEE (reference sequence). In DNA, the CDR3 is TGTGCCAGCAGCTTAGGACTAGAGAACACCGGGGAGCTGTTTTTT. Translation: CASSLGLENTGELFF.

The chain has TRBV4-2 and TRBJ1-1; D might be TRBD1 (5 bases). This CDR3 has 15 residues. The ends were cut back, 3 bases at V and 5 bases at J, with 16 bases in the middle. Germline CDR1 reads LGHNA; CDR2 reads YNFKEQ. The CDR3 here is CASSHRAGGETEAFF. In DNA, the CDR3 is TGTGCCAGCAGCCACAGAGCCGGGGGGGAAACTGAAGCTTTCTTT.

The chain employs TRBV10-3 and TRBJ2-3, with 10 bases fitting TRBD2. The CDR3 contains 16 residues. V shed 5 bases and J 4 bases; nucleotides not matched to a gene: 9. Germline V lookup: CDR1 ENHRY, CDR2 SYGVKD. The CDR3 spells CAISLLASGGPDTQYF. The DNA of the CDR3 is TGTGCCATCAGTCTTCTTGCTAGCGGGGGTCCAGATACGCAGTATTTT.

There are a few counts of this clone. The chain uses TRBV20-1 and TRBJ2-5, with D hard to call. With 3 bases removed from V and 1 base from J, the gap between germline ends came to 12 bases. CDR3 length: 14 residues. CDR1 is DFQATT and CDR2 is SNEGSKA in the germline V gene (reference sequence). DNA of the CDR3: TGCAGTGCTAGTCAGACAAGAACCCAAGAGACCCAGTACTTC. This gives the protein CSASQTRTQETQYF.

The V call is TRBV19, the J call TRBJ1-4; D gene ambiguous. Germline-derived CDR1 and CDR2 are LNHDA and SQIVND (reference sequence). The CDR3 extends over 14 amino acids. The V and J ends lost 6 bases and 0 bases respectively, with 8 bases between them. The CDR3 protein is CASSWQATNEKLFF. CDR3 in DNA: TGTGCCAGTAGCTGGCAGGCAACTAATGAAAAACTGTTTTTT.

This clone was detected only a few times. This sequence joins TRBV5-1 and TRBJ1-1; the D is unclear. In germline, CDR1 is SGHRS, CDR2 YFSETQ. The CDR3 is made up of 12 amino acids. Trimming took 0 bases from V and 11 from J, leaving 11 bases between them. This chain's CDR3 is CASSLGEREAFF. The CDR3 coding sequence is TGCGCCAGCAGCTTGGGCGAGAGAGAGGCTTTCTTT. The entire variable domain, with the rest obtained from reference TRBV5-1 and TRBJ1-1, is as follows: KAGVTQTPRYLIKTRGQQVTLSCSPISGHRSVSWYQQTPGQGLQFLFEYFSETQRNKGNFPGRFSGRQFSNSRSEMNVSTLELGDSALYLCASSLGEREAFFGQGTRLTVV.